This T cell receptor beta chain was documented in a study of graft-versus-host responses after intestinal transplantation. Overall study: Tacrolimus plus steroids were given to all recipients for two to three years, preceded by anti-thymocyte globulin induction. Study results and caveats: With peak circulating GvH clone levels came an association with early post-transplant HvG declines.

Sequencing was performed with immunoSEQ multiplex PCR; in TCRdb, only in-frame clones are kept and a portion is missing. The sample has about 99,000 clones, roughly 90% seen once. CDR3 length: 16 amino acids. Between the trimmed V and J ends, which lost 3 bases and 0 bases, there was a span of 13 bases. Per germline, CDR1 SGHRS and CDR2 YFSETQ. To note about this clone: Its antigen is unknown.

This receptor was taken from a human donor who received an intestinal transplant. The sample in question was unstimulated CD4+ T cells sorted from spleen or lymph node cells, obtained before intestinal transplant. The chain carries TRBV5-1 and TRBJ2-1; either TRBD1 or TRBD2 may fit D (5 bases each). The DNA of the CDR3 is TGCGCCAGCAGCTCGGGGCAGGCCGTCTCCTACAATGAGCAGTTCTTC. It codes for CASSSGQAVSYNEQFF. The whole variable domain, filled in from reference TRBV5-1 and TRBJ2-1, reads KAGVTQTPRYLIKTRGQQVTLSCSPISGHRSVSWYQQTPGQGLQFLFEYFSETQRNKGNFPGRFSGRQFSNSRSEMNVSTLELGDSALYLCASSSGQAVSYNEQFFGPGTRLTVL.